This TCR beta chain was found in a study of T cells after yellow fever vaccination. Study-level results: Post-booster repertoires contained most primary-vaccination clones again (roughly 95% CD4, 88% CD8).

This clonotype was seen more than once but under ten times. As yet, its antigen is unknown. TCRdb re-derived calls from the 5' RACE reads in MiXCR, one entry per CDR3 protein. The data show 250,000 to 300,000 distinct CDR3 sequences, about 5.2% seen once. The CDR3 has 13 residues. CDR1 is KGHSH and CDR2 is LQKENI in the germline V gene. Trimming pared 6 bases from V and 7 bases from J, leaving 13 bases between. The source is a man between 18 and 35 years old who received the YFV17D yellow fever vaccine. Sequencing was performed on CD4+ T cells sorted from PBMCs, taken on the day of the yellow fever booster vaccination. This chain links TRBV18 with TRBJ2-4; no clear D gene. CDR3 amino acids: CASSLAARNIQYF. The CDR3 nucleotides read TGTGCCAGCTCCCTTGCCGCCAGGAACATTCAGTACTTC.